Shown below are 21 T cell receptor beta chains from a single sample sequenced in a study of blood T cell repertoires in COVID-19. The data were produced by immunoSEQ multiplex PCR, yet TCRdb's version contains in-frame clones alone and is incomplete. The sample has about 40,000 clones; about four fifths are singletons. The sequenced material came from peripheral blood. These receptor sequences come from a woman aged 60-75 years with acute or convalescent COVID-19.

The rearrangement uses TRBV29-1 and TRBJ2-5; TRBD2 matches 8 bases. CDR1 and CDR2 from the germline V gene are SQVTM and ANQGSEA. Losses at the gene ends were 5 bases for V and 4 bases for J; bases not matched to a gene: 9. There are 14 residues in the CDR3. CDR3 coding DNA: TGCAGCGTTCCCTACGGGGGGGCGGCAGAGACCCAGTACTTC. Encoded protein: CSVPYGGAAETQYF.

The chain recombines TRBV4-1 with TRBJ2-5, with 8 bases identical to TRBD2. V dropped 2 bases and J dropped 4; count of bases not matched to a gene: 9. Germline lookup yields CDR1 MGHRA and CDR2 YSYEKL. The CDR3 has 16 amino acids. The CDR3 DNA is TGCGCCAGCAGCCAACTCGGGAGGGGGGGCGGAGAGACCCAGTACTTC. This encodes CASSQLGRGGGETQYF.

This clone occurred once. The genes are TRBV30 and TRBJ1-1, with TRBD1 identical over 7 bases. Trimming removed 3 bases from V and 0 bases from J; junction bases left unmatched: 7. Germline-derived CDR1 and CDR2 are GTSNPN and SVGIG (reference sequence). The CDR3 is 15 residues long. For the CDR3, the DNA is TGTGCCTGGAGCGTTCCGGGGACAGTGAACACTGAAGCTTTCTTT. This encodes CAWSVPGTVNTEAFF.

This chain uses TRBV11-2 with TRBJ1-3, with a possible D match to TRBD1 (5 bases). Germline values: CDR1 SGHAT, CDR2 FQNNGV. CDR3 size: 17 residues. The ends were cut back, 6 bases at V and 4 bases at J, with 22 bases in the middle. In nucleotides, the CDR3 is TGTGCCAGCAGAAATCTGCTTGGGGGGAGGAGAGGAAACACCATATATTTT. It yields the protein CASRNLLGGRRGNTIYF.

V gene TRBV27 combines with J gene TRBJ1-2; possibly TRBD1 for D (5 bases). The CDR3 loop spans 15 amino acids. CDR1 and CDR2 from the germline V gene are MNHEY and SMNVEV (reference sequence). V was trimmed by 6 bases and J by 0 bases, leaving 14 bases between them. CDR3 DNA: TGTGCCAGCAGCTGGGGGGGTGCCACTAACTATGGCTACACCTTC. Its translation is CASSWGGATNYGYTF.

The J gene is TRBJ1-5, the V gene TRBV6-6; unclear D gene. V was trimmed by 2 bases and J by 7 bases, leaving 9 bases between them. The CDR3 is 13 amino acids. The germline V gene encodes CDR1 MNHNY and CDR2 SVGAGI (reference sequence). The CDR3 DNA is TGTGCCAGCAGTTACGAGGTCCGACAGCCCCAGCATTTT. Translated: CASSYEVRQPQHF.

The V and J genes are TRBV29-1 and TRBJ1-1; TRBD1 agrees at 7 bases. There are 11 residues in the CDR3. Germline V gives CDR1 SQVTM, CDR2 ANQGSEA. The V and J ends lost 7 bases and 8 bases, in that order; junction bases with no gene match: 7. The CDR3 nucleotides read TGCAGCGACACGAGGGACAGAGAAGCTTTCTTT. It encodes CSDTRDREAFF.

The gene calls are TRBV5-1 and TRBJ2-1, with 11 bases identical to TRBD2. CDR1 and CDR2 (germline): SGHRS, YFSETQ. The CDR3 is made up of 19 amino acids. The V segment lost 3 bases and the J segment 7 bases; nucleotides outside the gene matches: 18. Here the CDR3 DNA reads TGCGCCAGCAGCTCGCCCATAAGAAAACTAGCGGGAGTCAGGAATGAGCAGTTCTTC. It yields the protein CASSSPIRKLAGVRNEQFF.

The rearrangement joins TRBV29-1 to TRBJ1-5; D may be TRBD1 (6 bases). The V gene lost 4 bases and the J gene lost 4 bases, with 17 bases spanning the gap. There are 15 residues in the CDR3. Germline V gives CDR1 SQVTM, CDR2 ANQGSEA. The CDR3 sequence: CSVGLGRGNNQPQHF. The CDR3 DNA sequence: TGCAGCGTTGGTTTGGGCAGGGGAAATAATCAGCCCCAGCATTTT.

The chain carries TRBV5-1 and TRBJ2-3, with 10 positions matching TRBD1. The CDR3 contains 18 residues. CDR1 is SGHRS, CDR2 YFSETQ, per germline. The V and J ends lost 0 bases and 0 bases, in that order; junction bases with no gene match: 7. The CDR3, as DNA: TGCGCCAGCAGCTTGGGACAGGGGGCCACGCTTAGCACAGATACGCAGTATTTT. It specifies CASSLGQGATLSTDTQYF.

The chain combines TRBV5-5 with TRBJ2-2; 8 bases are a match to TRBD1. V gave up 2 bases and J gave up 3 bases; unmatched junction bases: 6. Germline V gives CDR1 SGHKS, CDR2 YYEKEE (reference sequence). This CDR3 comprises 16 residues. The CDR3 coding sequence is TGTGCCAGCAGCTTAACCCAGGGGGCGTACACCGGGGAGCTGTTTTTT. It is translated as CASSLTQGAYTGELFF.

The J gene is TRBJ2-5, the V gene TRBV9; TRBD2 matches 10 bases. CDR1 and CDR2 from the germline V gene are SGDLS and YYNGEE. The CDR3 extends over 15 amino acids. The trim removed 0 bases at V and 4 bases at J, leaving 3 bases unmatched. The CDR3 loop reads CASSVGTSGTETQYF. CDR3 DNA: TGTGCCAGCAGCGTAGGTACTAGCGGGACAGAGACCCAGTACTTC.

CDR3 coding DNA: TGTGCCAGCAGTTACAGCCTTGACTATGGCTACACCTTC. Translation: CASSYSLDYGYTF. V is TRBV6-6 and J is TRBJ1-2; D ambiguous. The CDR3 spans 13 residues. Trimming cost V 2 bases and J 3 bases, with 7 bases left between them. Germline loops: CDR1 MNHNY, CDR2 SVGAGI (reference sequence).

The V and J genes are TRBV7-8 and TRBJ2-1, with 7 positions matching TRBD2. There are 14 residues in the CDR3. The V gene's germline CDR1 is SGHVS and CDR2 FQNEAQ. J gave up 5 bases and V 5 bases, and 6 bases lay outside the gene matches. CDR3: CASSPHGGNNEQFF. The CDR3 nucleotides read TGTGCCAGCAGCCCGCACGGGGGGAACAATGAGCAGTTCTTC. The complete variable domain, with remaining parts taken from reference TRBV7-8 and TRBJ2-1, reads GAGVSQSPRYKVAKRGQDVALRCDPISGHVSLFWYQQALGQGPEFLTYFQNEAQLDKSGLPSDRFFAERPEGSVSTLKIQRTQQEDSAVYLCASSPHGGNNEQFFGPGTRLTVL.

The chain employs TRBV24-1 and TRBJ1-1; 7 positions match TRBD1. The J segment lost 3 bases and the V segment lost 5 bases, leaving 8 bases of the junction unmatched. Germline V gives CDR1 KGHDR, CDR2 SFDVKD. CDR3 size: 15 residues. CDR3 sequence reads: CATSARTGVDTEAFF. DNA for the CDR3: TGTGCCACCAGTGCCCGGACAGGAGTTGACACTGAAGCTTTCTTT.

The chain uses TRBV5-1 and TRBJ2-7; 7 bases match TRBD1. Germline lookup yields CDR1 SGHRS and CDR2 YFSETQ. This CDR3 is built from 16 residues. After removal of 4 bases from V and 1 base from J, the junction contained 11 bases not matched to a gene. The CDR3 loop is CASSAQGSRSSYEQYF. CDR3 nucleotide sequence: TGCGCCAGCAGCGCACAGGGGTCCCGATCTTCCTACGAGCAGTACTTC.

The chain recombines TRBV5-3 with TRBJ1-1; D perhaps matches TRBD1 (5 bases). TRBV5-3 is an open reading frame whose function is uncertain. This CDR3 has 17 amino acids. V was cut by 4 bases and J by 1 base, with 20 bases left in between. CDR3 nucleotide sequence: TGTGCCAGAAGCCTGGATACCGGGGGACCTGAGAACACTGAAGCTTTCTTT. As protein: CARSLDTGGPENTEAFF.

The rearrangement uses TRBV5-1 and TRBJ1-6, with D possibly matching TRBD1 (6 bases). This CDR3 spans 17 amino acids. Germline V gene sequence: CDR1 SGHRS, CDR2 YFSETQ. The V gene lost 4 bases and the J gene lost 9 bases, with 23 bases spanning the gap. The DNA of the CDR3 is TGCGCCAGCAGCCTCCAAGGGACATCTTTAATCAGTTCACCCCTCCACTTT. Translating it yields CASSLQGTSLISSPLHF.

This clone came up a few times. The chain has TRBV5-1 and TRBJ2-7; no reliable D call. V gave up 4 bases and J gave up 4 bases, with 9 bases separating them. This CDR3 is built from 12 residues. Germline V CDR1 and CDR2: SGHRS, YFSETQ. CDR3 sequence (DNA): TGCGCCAGCAGCGCTACGCGATACGAGCAGTACTTC. Its protein product is CASSATRYEQYF.

In this sample, this clone turned up once. The chain links TRBV10-3 to TRBJ2-3; D is ambiguous. CDR3 length: 11 amino acids. The V gene lost 10 bases and the J gene lost 1 base, with 6 bases spanning the gap. The germline V gene encodes CDR1 ENHRY and CDR2 SYGVKD. The DNA for the CDR3 is TGTGCCAACCAGGGCACAGATACGCAGTATTTT. Translation: CANQGTDTQYF.

This chain uses TRBV19 with TRBJ1-1; possibly TRBD1 for D (5 bases). Trimming left V 5 bases short and J 2 bases short, with 15 bases between. The CDR3 has 15 amino acids. Per germline, CDR1 LNHDA and CDR2 SQIVND (reference sequence). The CDR3 spells CASSPNGGLNTEAFF. CDR3 sequence (DNA): TGTGCCAGTAGTCCCAATGGGGGGTTAAACACTGAAGCTTTCTTT.